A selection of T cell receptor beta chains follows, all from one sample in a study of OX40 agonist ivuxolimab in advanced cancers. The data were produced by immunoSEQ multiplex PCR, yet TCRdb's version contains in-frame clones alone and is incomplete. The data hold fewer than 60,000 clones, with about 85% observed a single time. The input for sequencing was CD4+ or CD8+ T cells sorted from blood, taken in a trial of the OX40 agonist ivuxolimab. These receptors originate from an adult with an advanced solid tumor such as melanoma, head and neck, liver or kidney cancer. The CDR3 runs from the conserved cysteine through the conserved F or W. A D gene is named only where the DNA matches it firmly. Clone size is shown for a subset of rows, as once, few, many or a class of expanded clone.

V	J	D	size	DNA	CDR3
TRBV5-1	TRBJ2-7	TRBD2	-	TGCGCCAGCAGCTTCCTTGCGGGAGTATCCAACGAGCAGTACTTC	CASSFLAGVSNEQYF
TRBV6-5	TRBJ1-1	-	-	TGTGCCAGCAGGAGGGCGGTGAACACTGAAGCTTTCTTT	CASRRAVNTEAFF
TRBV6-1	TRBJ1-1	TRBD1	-	TGTGCCAGCAGAAGCCCGGGACAGGGGACTGAAGCTTTCTTT	CASRSPGQGTEAFF
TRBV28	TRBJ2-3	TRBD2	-	TGTGCCAGCAAAGTAAGCGGGAAAGGGGACACAGATACGCAGTATTTT	CASKVSGKGDTDTQYF
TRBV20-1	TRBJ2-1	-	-	TGCAGTGCGCTCCGGGACGAGCAGTTCTTC	CSALRDEQFF
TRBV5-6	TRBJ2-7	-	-	TGTGCCAGCAGCTTACCGCAGGGCGAGCAGTACTTC	CASSLPQGEQYF
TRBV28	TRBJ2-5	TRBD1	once	TGTGCCAGCAGTTTAGTGCCGGGACAGGGGCCCTCAGAGACCCAGTACTTC	CASSLVPGQGPSETQYF
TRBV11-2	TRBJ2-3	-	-	TGTGCCAGCAGCGACCGGGCCCGAGATACGCAGTATTTT	CASSDRARDTQYF
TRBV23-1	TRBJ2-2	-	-	TGCGCCAGCCGCAGACAAGGTAACACCGGGGAGCTGTTTTTT	CASRRQGNTGELFF
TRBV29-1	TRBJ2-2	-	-	TGCAGCGTGCAGACAGGCACCCCCGGGGAGCTGTTTTTT	CSVQTGTPGELFF
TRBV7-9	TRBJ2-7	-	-	TGTGCCAGCAGAAAAGCCGGGACCTACGAGCAGTACTTC	CASRKAGTYEQYF
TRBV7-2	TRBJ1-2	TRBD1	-	TGTGCCAGCAGCTTGGCCCGGGACAGGCCCCTCTTC	CASSLARDRPLF
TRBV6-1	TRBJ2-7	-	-	TGTGCCAGTTTAGGGAGGAGGGTCTACGAGCAGTACTTC	CASLGRRVYEQYF
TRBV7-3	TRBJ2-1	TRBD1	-	TGTGCCAGCAGCTTATACACGGGACAGGGTTACAATGAGCAGTTCTTC	CASSLYTGQGYNEQFF
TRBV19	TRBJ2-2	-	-	TGTGCCAGTAGGGCGGGCGGAACCGGGGAGCTGTTTTTT	CASRAGGTGELFF
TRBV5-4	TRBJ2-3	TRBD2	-	TGTGCCAGCAGCGGTAGTTCCCGACTAGCGGGAGGAGGAGATACGCAGTATTTT	CASSGSSRLAGGGDTQYF
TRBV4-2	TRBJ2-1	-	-	TGTGCCAGCAGCCAAGAGCTTCAAGCGGTCGTATACAATGAGCAGTTCTTC	CASSQELQAVVYNEQFF
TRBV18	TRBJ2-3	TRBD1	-	TGTGCCAGCTCATCGGGACAGGGTCCGGCAGATACGCAGTATTTT	CASSSGQGPADTQYF
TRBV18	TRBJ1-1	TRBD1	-	TGTGCCAGCTCACACCGGGACAGATTGAACACTGAAGCTTTCTTT	CASSHRDRLNTEAFF
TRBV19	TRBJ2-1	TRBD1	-	TGTGCCAGTAACCCACTTAGGGGACAGGGGGACAATGAGCAGTTCTTC	CASNPLRGQGDNEQFF
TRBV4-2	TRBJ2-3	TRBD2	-	TGTGCCAGCAGCCAAGAACCGGGACTAGTCTTAACAGATACGCAGTATTTT	CASSQEPGLVLTDTQYF
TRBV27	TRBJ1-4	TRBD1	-	TGTGCCAGCAGTTTTTGGGACAGGGACAAACTGTTTTTT	CASSFWDRDKLFF
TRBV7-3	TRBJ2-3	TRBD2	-	TGTGCCAGCAGCTTAATGGGGGCGGGAGGAGCAGATACGCAGTATTTT	CASSLMGAGGADTQYF
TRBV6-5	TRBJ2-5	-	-	TGTGCCAGCAGTTACGACAGTCAAGAGACCCAGTACTTC	CASSYDSQETQYF
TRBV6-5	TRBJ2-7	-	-	TGTGCCAGCAGTTATCGGCGAACAGGATACGAGCAGTACTTC	CASSYRRTGYEQYF
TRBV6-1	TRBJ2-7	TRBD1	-	TGTGCCAGCAGGGGGGGACAGGGGGTCTACGAGCAGTACTTC	CASRGGQGVYEQYF
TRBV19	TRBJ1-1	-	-	TGTGCCAGTAGTTTCCAATCCCGGAGGGACACTGAAGCTTTCTTT	CASSFQSRRDTEAFF
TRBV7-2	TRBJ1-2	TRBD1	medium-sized	TGTGCCAGCAGCGCACTACAGGGGAACTATGGCTACACCTTC	CASSALQGNYGYTF
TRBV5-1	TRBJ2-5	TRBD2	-	TGCGCCAGCAGCCAAGGACTAGCGGTGCAAGAGACCCAGTACTTC	CASSQGLAVQETQYF
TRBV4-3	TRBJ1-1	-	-	TGCGCCAGCAGCCAGGTTACACTGGGGAACACTGAAGCTTTCTTT	CASSQVTLGNTEAFF
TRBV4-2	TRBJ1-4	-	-	TGTGCCAGCAGCCAAGCTAACAGGGCGAGCCATGAAAAACTGTTTTTT	CASSQANRASHEKLFF
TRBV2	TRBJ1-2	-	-	TGTGCCAGCAGTGAAGTCAGGGTCGGCTACACCTTC	CASSEVRVGYTF
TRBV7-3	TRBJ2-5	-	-	TGTGCCAGCAGCTTAAACAGAGGGGCAGAGACCCAGTACTTC	CASSLNRGAETQYF
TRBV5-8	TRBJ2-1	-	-	TGTGCCAGCAGCTTAGAGGCGAATGAGCAGTTCTTC	CASSLEANEQFF
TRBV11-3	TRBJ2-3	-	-	TGTGCCAGCAGCCGCAGGGCCTCTGGAGATACGCAGTATTTT	CASSRRASGDTQYF
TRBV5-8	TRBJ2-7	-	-	TGTGCCAGCAGCTTGAGGCTTCACTCCTGGGAGCAGTACTTC	CASSLRLHSWEQYF
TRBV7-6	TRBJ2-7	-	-	TGTGCCAGCAGCTTAACCCCCTCGTACGAGCAGTACTTC	CASSLTPSYEQYF
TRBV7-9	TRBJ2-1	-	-	TGTGCCAGCAGCAGGGTGGGCTCCTACAATGAGCAGTTCTTC	CASSRVGSYNEQFF
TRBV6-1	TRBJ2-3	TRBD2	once	TGTGCCAGCAGTGAAGCGACTAGCGGCACGCAGTATTTT	CASSEATSGTQYF
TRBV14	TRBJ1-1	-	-	TGTGCCAGCAGCCAAGCCTACCAAAACACTGAAGCTTTCTTT	CASSQAYQNTEAFF
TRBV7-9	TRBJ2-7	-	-	TGTGCCAGCAGCTTAACGAACGAGCAGTACTTC	CASSLTNEQYF
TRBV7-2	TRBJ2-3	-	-	TGTGCCAGCAGCTATTCCGGGACTGCAGATACGCAGTATTTT	CASSYSGTADTQYF
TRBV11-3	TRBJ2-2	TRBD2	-	TGTGCCAGCAGCTCCGGACTAGCGGGTCAGAACACCGGGGAGCTGTTTTTT	CASSSGLAGQNTGELFF
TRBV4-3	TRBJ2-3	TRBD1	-	TGCGCCAGCAGCCAAGAATACTCGGACAGGGGATGGTACACAGATACGCAGTATTTT	CASSQEYSDRGWYTDTQYF
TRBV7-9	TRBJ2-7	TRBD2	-	TGTGCCAGCAGCTCCCGGACGGGAGGGCCCGAGCAGTACTTC	CASSSRTGGPEQYF
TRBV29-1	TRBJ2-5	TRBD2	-	TGCAGCGCCCGAAGGAGCGGGAGCGCCGCAGAGACCCAGTACTTC	CSARRSGSAAETQYF
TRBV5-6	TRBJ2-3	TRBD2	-	TGTGCCAGCAGCTTTGCCTGGCTAGCGGGAGGGTCGGGAGATACGCAGTATTTT	CASSFAWLAGGSGDTQYF
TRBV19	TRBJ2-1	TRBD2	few	TGTGCCAGTAGTACCGGGAGGGGGGGGCTGGACAATGAGCAGTTCTTC	CASSTGRGGLDNEQFF
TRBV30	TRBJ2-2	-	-	TGTGCCTATACAGGGTGGAACACCGGGGAGCTGTTTTTT	CAYTGWNTGELFF
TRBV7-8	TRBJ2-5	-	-	TGTGCCAGCAGCCAAGTTCGGGGGGAGACCCAGTACTTC	CASSQVRGETQYF
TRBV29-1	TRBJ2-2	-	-	TGCAGCGTTAGCGCCCTTGAGTCCGCGAACACCGGGGAGCTGTTTTTT	CSVSALESANTGELFF
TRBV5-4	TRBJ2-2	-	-	TGTGCCAGCAGCTTCCCCTTAGGGCAGGGGTCGAACACCGGGGAGCTGTTTTTT	CASSFPLGQGSNTGELFF
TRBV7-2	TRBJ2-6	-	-	TGTGCCAGCCCCAGGGCTTACTCTGGGGCCAACGTCCTGACTTTC	CASPRAYSGANVLTF
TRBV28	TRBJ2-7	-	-	TGTGCCAGCAGTTCCCGGCGGCAGCCCCCTTACGAGCAGTACTTC	CASSSRRQPPYEQYF